This T cell receptor (beta chain) was sequenced in a study of regulatory T cells in long-lasting Graves disease. General study points: It was in persistent disease that TRBV28, TRBJ1-2 and TRBJ2-5 were favored.

Building the TCR beta libraries relied on iRepertoire HTBI primers, and CDR3 regions underwent Arm-PCR. TCRdb used MiXCR to reprocess the multiplex PCR reads, holding one entry per CDR3 protein. The sample consists of a few hundred thousand distinct CDR3 sequences, 18% of them appearing once. This clonotype was observed many times. Its antigen is currently unknown. As for time point: newly diagnosed GD, antithyroid drugs for less than 3 months. Construction of the TCR library relied on RNA isolated from PBMCs. Patients were enrolled at an endocrinology department in Xi'an, China. The CDR3 length is 18 residues. Trimming stripped 4 bases from V and 0 bases from J, with 19 bases between. The sample was also reused in another study, on T cells in Graves' hyperthyroidism and ophthalmopathy. From that study: Stable hyperthyroidism was told apart from ophthalmopathy by a model built on 13 V-J features. The model predicted ophthalmopathy a median approximately six months before onset.

The specimen was peripheral blood mononuclear cells (PBMCs), collected at new diagnosis, from a patient treated with antithyroid drugs. This sequence joins TRBV12-3 or TRBV12-4 and TRBJ1-3; D unclear. The clonotype comes from a woman aged 25 to 39 with Graves disease. The DNA for the CDR3 is TGTGCCAGCAGTTCGCCCGATCAAAGGACGGTCTCTGGAAACACCATATATTTT. Its protein is CASSSPDQRTVSGNTIYF.